One and the same sample provided the 22 T cell receptor beta chains below, sequenced in a study of blood T cell repertoires in COVID-19. Profiled with immunoSEQ multiplex PCR; TCRdb holds only in-frame clones, not every one. The top ten clones hold under 2% of a sample with 90,000 to 100,000 clones, roughly 84% of them seen once. The sample consisted of peripheral blood. Receptor source: a man between 70 and 80 years old with active or convalescent COVID-19.

The chain combines TRBV3-1 (or the pseudogene TRBV3-2) with TRBJ1-1, with D unresolved. The germline V gene has CDR1 LGHDT and CDR2 YNNKEL (reference sequence). The CDR3 runs to 14 residues. V was clipped by 4 bases and J by 10 bases, with 19 bases between them. The CDR3 DNA is TGTGCCAGCAGCCCGTCCGTGGGGTCGGGATCAGCTTTCTTT. Translation gives CASSPSVGSGSAFF.

This clone was detected only once. The chain joins TRBV10-3 to TRBJ2-2; TRBD1 matches at 8 bases. V lost 6 bases, J lost 6 bases, and 9 bases stayed unmatched. This CDR3 has 15 amino acids. CDR1 is ENHRY, CDR2 SYGVKD, per germline. The CDR3: CAIRPGQGRAGELFF. CDR3 DNA: TGTGCCATCAGGCCTGGACAGGGTAGGGCCGGGGAGCTGTTTTTT.

The chain recombines TRBV9 with TRBJ2-2; 9 bases are a match to TRBD1. Trimming at V came to 4 bases and at J to 6 bases, leaving 7 bases not matched to a gene. Germline lookup yields CDR1 SGDLS and CDR2 YYNGEE. This CDR3 has 15 residues. In DNA, the CDR3 is TGTGCCAGCAGCCGGCCGGGACAGGGCGCCGGGGAGCTGTTTTTT. Translation: CASSRPGQGAGELFF.

This clone appeared a few times. CDR3 protein: CASSPGYEQYF. CDR3 sequence (DNA): TGCGCCAGCAGCCCCGGCTACGAGCAGTACTTC. The genes are TRBV5-1 and TRBJ2-7; the D is unclear. The CDR3 is made up of 11 amino acids. Germline V gene lookup returns CDR1 SGHRS and CDR2 YFSETQ. Trimming stripped 4 bases from V and 3 bases from J, with 5 bases between.

The chain employs TRBV9 and TRBJ2-7; weak D call: TRBD1 (5 bases). The V end was cut by 0 bases, the J end by 4 bases, with 11 bases between. Germline loops: CDR1 SGDLS, CDR2 YYNGEE. This CDR3 is built from 14 residues. The CDR3 here is CASSVGRQGYEQYF. Here the CDR3 DNA reads TGTGCCAGCAGCGTAGGACGGCAGGGTTACGAGCAGTACTTC.

V and J are TRBV7-2 and TRBJ2-3; 7 nucleotides match TRBD1. Germline V gene data show CDR1 as SGHTA and CDR2 as FQGNSA. The CDR3 has 16 amino acids. With 3 bases clipped from V and 4 bases from J, the junction kept 10 bases outside the gene matches. CDR3 bases: TGTGCCAGCAGCTTGACAGGGTCTAAAGGGGCAGATACGCAGTATTTT. This gives the protein CASSLTGSKGADTQYF.

This chain links TRBV9 with TRBJ2-1; D is perhaps TRBD1 (5 bases). In germline, CDR1 is SGDLS, CDR2 YYNGEE. There are 14 residues in the CDR3. With 0 bases removed from V and 9 bases from J, the gap between germline ends came to 13 bases. The chain's CDR3 is CASSVGNRRFEQFF. The CDR3 DNA reads as TGTGCCAGCAGCGTAGGGAACAGGCGGTTTGAGCAGTTCTTC.

This clone was picked up one time. The chain links TRBV12-3 or TRBV12-4 to TRBJ2-5; D unresolved. The CDR3 consists of 12 residues. Trimming removed 1 base from V and 5 bases from J, with 5 bases in between. As DNA, the CDR3 is TGTGCCAGCAGTTTAGTCCGTGAGACCCAGTACTTC. This encodes CASSLVRETQYF.

The chain combines TRBV29-1 with TRBJ2-7, with 8 bases identical to TRBD1. The CDR3 is made up of 15 amino acids. The germline gives CDR1 SQVTM, CDR2 ANQGSEA. With V trimmed by 4 bases and J by 5 bases, 13 bases remained unmatched. The CDR3: CSVAQQVWTGNEQYF. The CDR3 region has the DNA TGCAGCGTTGCCCAGCAGGTTTGGACAGGGAACGAGCAGTACTTC.

The chain has TRBV9 and TRBJ2-3, with TRBD2 as a possible D gene (7 bases). In germline, CDR1 is SGDLS, CDR2 YYNGEE. This CDR3 spans 15 amino acids. V was trimmed by 3 bases and J by 2 bases, leaving 13 bases between them. The CDR3 coding sequence is TGTGCCAGCAGCGAATCGGGGGGCCCCACAGATACGCAGTATTTT. This encodes CASSESGGPTDTQYF. The whole variable domain, filled in from reference TRBV9 and TRBJ2-3, reads DSGVTQTPKHLITATGQRVTLRCSPRSGDLSVYWYQQSLDQGLQFLIQYYNGEERAKGNILERFSAQQFPDLHSELNLSSLELGDSALYFCASSESGGPTDTQYFGPGTRLTVL.

J is TRBJ2-5 and V is TRBV6-2 or TRBV6-3, with 11 bases identical to TRBD2. Germline CDR1 reads MNHEY; CDR2 reads SVGEGT. Trimming at V came to 2 bases and at J to 5 bases, leaving 7 bases not matched to a gene. This CDR3 is built from 16 residues. The CDR3 reads CASSYRSGGARETQYF. As DNA, the CDR3 is TGTGCCAGCAGTTACCGTAGCGGGGGGGCAAGGGAGACCCAGTACTTC.

The chain uses TRBV28 and TRBJ1-2, with unresolved D. The ends were cut back, 5 bases at V and 4 bases at J, with 11 bases in the middle. The CDR3 sequence is 13 residues long. From germline, CDR1 is MDHEN and CDR2 SYDVKM. Here the CDR3 reads CASSRVVPYGYTF. As DNA, the CDR3 is TGTGCCAGCAGTCGGGTAGTTCCCTATGGCTACACCTTC.

This clone was recorded once. This sequence joins TRBV21-1 and TRBJ2-7; the table's D gene call, TRBD1, was not cross checked with the DNA. TRBV21-1 is a recognized pseudogene. The CDR3 is 15 residues long. The CDR3 DNA is TGTGCCAGCAGCAGATTTCAGGGGCCCTTCTACGAGCAGTACTTC. This encodes CASSRFQGPFYEQYF.

The rearrangement joins TRBV5-1 to TRBJ1-1; D is possibly TRBD1 (6 bases). In germline, CDR1 is SGHRS, CDR2 YFSETQ. This CDR3 region has 15 residues. V was shortened by 0 bases and J by 0 bases, with 9 bases between the two germline ends. The CDR3 sequence: CASSLEGVMNTEAFF. Written as DNA, the CDR3 is TGCGCCAGCAGCTTGGAGGGGGTTATGAACACTGAAGCTTTCTTT.

This clone was seen a handful of times. This chain links TRBV7-9 with TRBJ2-3, with TRBD2 matching over 9 bases. V dropped 6 bases and J dropped 0; count of bases not matched to a gene: 1. Per the germline V gene, CDR1 is SEHNR and CDR2 is FQNEAQ (reference sequence). The length of the CDR3 is 14 residues. CDR3 DNA: TGTGCCAGCAGAGCGGGGGGAAGCACAGATACGCAGTATTTT. Its protein product is CASRAGGSTDTQYF.

The V call is TRBV6-5, the J call TRBJ1-5, with 7 bases aligning to TRBD1. This CDR3 has 15 amino acids. Germline V lookup: CDR1 MNHEY, CDR2 SVGAGI. V lost 6 bases and J lost 3; bases outside the gene matches: 8. The CDR3 DNA reads TGTGCCAGCAGCGCCCCGGGACAGTCCAATCAGCCCCAGCATTTT. Its translation: CASSAPGQSNQPQHF.

This rearrangement joins TRBV2 to TRBJ1-4; TRBD1 agrees at 9 bases. Germline V CDR1 and CDR2: SNHLY, FYNNEI. V dropped 6 bases and J dropped 8; count of bases not matched to a gene: 7. This CDR3 spans 14 amino acids. The CDR3 spells CASRLQGASEKLFF. CDR3 in DNA: TGTGCCAGCAGGCTACAGGGGGCGTCGGAAAAACTGTTTTTT.

The chain joins TRBV3-1 (or the pseudogene TRBV3-2) to TRBJ2-1; the D is unclear. V lost 1 base, J lost 6 bases, and 7 bases lay in between. CDR1 and CDR2 (germline): LGHDT, YNNKEL (reference sequence). This CDR3 has 13 residues. In DNA, the CDR3 is TGTGCCAGCAGCCAAGGAGCCGGCAATGAGCAGTTCTTC. Translated: CASSQGAGNEQFF.

The rearrangement uses TRBV9 and TRBJ2-7; 7 bases match TRBD1. This CDR3 comprises 15 residues. Germline lookup yields CDR1 SGDLS and CDR2 YYNGEE. The V and J ends lost 0 bases and 4 bases, in that order; junction bases with no gene match: 7. The CDR3 DNA is TGTGCCAGCAGCGTAGCTACAGGACAGGTATACGAGCAGTACTTC. Translating gives CASSVATGQVYEQYF.

The V and J genes are TRBV28 and TRBJ1-1; 8 bases fit TRBD1. This CDR3 is 16 amino acids long. Germline V lookup: CDR1 MDHEN, CDR2 SYDVKM. The junction had 5 bases not matched to a gene; V was cut back by 1 base and J by 1 base. This chain's CDR3 is CASSLYQGAGNTEAFF. CDR3 sequence (DNA): TGTGCCAGCAGTTTATACCAGGGGGCTGGGAACACTGAAGCTTTCTTT. Looking up the rest from reference TRBV28 and TRBJ1-1 gives the full variable domain: DVKVTQSSRYLVKRTGEKVFLECVQDMDHENMFWYRQDPGLGLRLIYFSYDVKMKEKGDIPEGYSVSREKKERFSLILESASTNQTSMYLCASSLYQGAGNTEAFFGQGTRLTVV.

V gene TRBV6-5 combines with J gene TRBJ2-3, with D tentatively TRBD2 (7 bases). Trimming shortened V by 11 bases and J by 4 bases, and 19 bases separated the two germline ends. CDR1 and CDR2 (germline): MNHEY, SVGAGI. The CDR3 runs to 14 residues. The CDR3 DNA sequence: TGTGCCGGCAACAGGGAGGGGAAGGCAGATACGCAGTATTTT. It yields the protein CAGNREGKADTQYF.

The chain has TRBV18 and TRBJ2-1; a possible D gene is TRBD1 (6 bases). V lost 0 bases and J lost 8, with 20 bases in between. Germline CDR1 is KGHSH and CDR2 is LQKENI. The CDR3 runs 17 residues. The CDR3 region is CASSPPQGPKGRHEQFF. The CDR3 bases are TGTGCCAGCTCACCACCCCAGGGGCCTAAGGGGCGTCATGAGCAGTTCTTC.